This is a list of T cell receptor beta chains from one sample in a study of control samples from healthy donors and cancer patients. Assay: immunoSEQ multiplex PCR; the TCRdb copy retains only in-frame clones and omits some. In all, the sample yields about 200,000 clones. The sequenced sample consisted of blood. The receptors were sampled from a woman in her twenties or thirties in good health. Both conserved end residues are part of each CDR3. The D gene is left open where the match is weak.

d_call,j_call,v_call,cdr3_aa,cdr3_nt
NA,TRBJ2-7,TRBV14,CASSKRLYEQYF,TGTGCCAGCAGCAAACGACTCTACGAGCAGTACTTC
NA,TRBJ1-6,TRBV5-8,CASSWRGNSPLHF,TGTGCCAGCAGCTGGAGAGGAAATTCACCCCTCCACTTT
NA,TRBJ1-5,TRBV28,CASSGLGGGNSNQPQHF,TGTGCCAGCAGCGGGCTAGGGGGGGGGAATAGCAATCAGCCCCAGCATTTT
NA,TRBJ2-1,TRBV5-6,CASSLGRSSYNEQFF,TGTGCCAGCAGCTTGGGGAGAAGCTCCTACAATGAGCAGTTCTTC
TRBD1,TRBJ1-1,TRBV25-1,CASVGGPEAFF,TGTGCCAGCGTAGGGGGCCCTGAAGCTTTCTTT
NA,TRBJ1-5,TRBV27,CASSLTGVKGQPQHF,TGTGCCAGCAGCTTGACAGGAGTTAAAGGTCAGCCCCAGCATTTT
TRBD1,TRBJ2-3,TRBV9,CASSPWDRETDTQYF,TGTGCCAGCAGCCCATGGGACAGGGAAACAGATACGCAGTATTTT
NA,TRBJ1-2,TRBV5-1,CASRGGAGHGYTF,TGCGCCAGCAGGGGGGGCGCAGGCCATGGCTACACCTTC
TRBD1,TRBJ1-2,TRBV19,CASSSGQGRGYTF,TGTGCCAGTAGTTCGGGACAGGGGAGAGGCTACACCTTC
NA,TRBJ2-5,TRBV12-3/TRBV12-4,CASSYETQYF,TGTGCCAGCAGCTATGAGACCCAGTACTTC
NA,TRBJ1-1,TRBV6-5,CASSYGRLRTEAFF,TGTGCCAGCAGTTACGGGCGATTGAGGACTGAAGCTTTCTTT
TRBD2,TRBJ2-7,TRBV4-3,CASSQEFSGAYEQYF,TGCGCCAGCAGCCAAGAGTTTAGCGGGGCCTACGAGCAGTACTTC
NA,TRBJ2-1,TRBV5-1,CASSFLGHEQFF,TGCGCCAGCAGCTTCTTAGGACATGAGCAGTTCTTC
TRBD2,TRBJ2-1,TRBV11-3,CASSLGGGGSYNEQFF,TGTGCCAGCAGCTTAGGCGGCGGGGGCTCCTACAATGAGCAGTTCTTC
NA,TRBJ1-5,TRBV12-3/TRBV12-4,CASSFSPRKPQHF,TGTGCCAGCAGTTTTTCCCCTAGGAAGCCCCAGCATTTT
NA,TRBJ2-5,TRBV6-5,CASIPRGRETQYF,TGTGCCAGCATACCCAGGGGGAGGGAGACCCAGTACTTC
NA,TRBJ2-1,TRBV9,CASSVARGSYNEQFF,TGTGCCAGCAGCGTAGCTCGGGGCTCATACAATGAGCAGTTCTTC
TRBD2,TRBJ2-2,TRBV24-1,CATSDSGTIYTGELFF,TGTGCCACCAGTGATTCTGGGACTATCTACACCGGGGAGCTGTTTTTT
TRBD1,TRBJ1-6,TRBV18,CASSPVHATGGYSGSPLHF,TGTGCCAGCTCACCCGTTCACGCGACAGGGGGGTATTCGGGTTCACCCCTCCACTTT
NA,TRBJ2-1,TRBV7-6,CASSLGREQFF,TGTGCCAGCAGTTTGGGCAGGGAGCAGTTCTTC
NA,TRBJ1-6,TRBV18,CASSPFADRRNSPLHF,TGTGCCAGCTCACCATTTGCTGACAGGCGGAATTCACCCCTCCACTTT
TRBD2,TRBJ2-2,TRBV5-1,CATPRGSGVFTGELFF,TGCGCCACCCCGAGGGGTAGCGGGGTTTTTACCGGGGAGCTGTTTTTT
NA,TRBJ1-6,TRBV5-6,CASTGSSYNSPLHF,TGTGCCAGCACCGGGAGCTCCTATAATTCACCCCTCCACTTT
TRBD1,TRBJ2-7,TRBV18,CASSPMTGGESGEQYF,TGTGCCAGCTCACCAATGACAGGGGGGGAGAGCGGCGAGCAGTACTTC
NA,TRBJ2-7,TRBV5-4,CASSLRGSSEQYF,TGTGCCAGCAGCTTAAGAGGATCAAGCGAGCAGTACTTC
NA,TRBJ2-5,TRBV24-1,CATSDLQGAETQYF,TGTGCCACCAGTGACCTTCAGGGTGCAGAGACCCAGTACTTC
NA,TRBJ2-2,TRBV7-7,CASSLRENTGELFF,TGTGCTAGCAGCTTGAGGGAGAACACCGGGGAGCTGTTTTTT
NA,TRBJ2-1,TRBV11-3,CASSLRGSYNEQFF,TGTGCCAGCAGCCTCAGGGGTTCCTACAATGAGCAGTTCTTC
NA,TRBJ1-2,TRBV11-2,CASSLDWKGGGYGYTF,TGTGCCAGCAGCTTAGATTGGAAAGGAGGGGGCTATGGCTACACCTTC
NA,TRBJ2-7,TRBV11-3,CASSLGGRSSYEQYF,TGTGCCAGCAGCTTAGGGGGCAGGTCTTCCTACGAGCAGTACTTC
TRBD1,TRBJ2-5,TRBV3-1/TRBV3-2,CASSQDPQGAAETQYF,TGTGCCAGCAGCCAAGACCCACAGGGGGCAGCGGAGACCCAGTACTTC
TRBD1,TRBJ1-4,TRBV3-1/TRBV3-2,CASSQQGARNEKLFF,TGTGCCAGCAGCCAACAGGGGGCTAGAAATGAAAAACTGTTTTTT
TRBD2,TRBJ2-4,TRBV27,CASSFPPPSGVSLVF,TGTGCCAGCAGTTTCCCCCCTCCTAGCGGGGTCTCCCTGGTCTTC
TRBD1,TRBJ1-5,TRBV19,CASTRDSYQPQHF,TGTGCCAGTACAAGGGACAGTTATCAGCCCCAGCATTTT
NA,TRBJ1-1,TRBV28,CASSLRETHTEAFF,TGTGCCAGCAGTTTACGAGAAACACACACTGAAGCTTTCTTT
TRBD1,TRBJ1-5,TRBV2,CASRNRTGGRQPQHF,TGTGCCAGCAGAAACAGGACAGGGGGAAGGCAGCCCCAGCATTTT
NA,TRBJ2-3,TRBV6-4,CASSDGGATDTQYF,TGTGCCAGCAGTGACGGGGGGGCCACAGATACGCAGTATTTT
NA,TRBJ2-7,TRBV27,CASSPSYEQYF,TGTGCCAGCAGTCCCTCCTACGAGCAGTACTTC
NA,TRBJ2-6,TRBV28,CASSPEISGANVLTF,TGTGCCAGCAGTCCGGAGATCTCTGGGGCCAACGTCCTGACTTTC
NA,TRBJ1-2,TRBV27,CASSFSPGSYGYTF,TGTGCCAGCAGTTTCAGTCCAGGCAGCTATGGCTACACCTTC
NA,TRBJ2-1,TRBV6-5,CASSRDTYNEQFF,TGTGCCAGCAGCCGGGACACCTACAATGAGCAGTTCTTC